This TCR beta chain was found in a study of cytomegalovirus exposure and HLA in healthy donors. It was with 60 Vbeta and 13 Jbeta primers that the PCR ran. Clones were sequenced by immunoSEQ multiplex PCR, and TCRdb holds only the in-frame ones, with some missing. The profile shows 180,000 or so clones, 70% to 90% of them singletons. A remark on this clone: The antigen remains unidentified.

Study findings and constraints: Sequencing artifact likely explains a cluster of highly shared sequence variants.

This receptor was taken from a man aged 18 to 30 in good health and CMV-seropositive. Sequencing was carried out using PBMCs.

The CDR3 coding sequence is TGTGCCAGCAGTCCCCAGACAGGGCGCTACAATGAGCAGTTCTTC. Protein: CASSPQTGRYNEQFF. The chain couples TRBV28 to TRBJ2-1, with 7 bases matching TRBD1. The germline CDR1 and CDR2 sequences are MDHEN and SYDVKM. This CDR3 is 15 amino acids long. J was trimmed by 3 bases and V by 5 bases; bases with no gene match: 7.